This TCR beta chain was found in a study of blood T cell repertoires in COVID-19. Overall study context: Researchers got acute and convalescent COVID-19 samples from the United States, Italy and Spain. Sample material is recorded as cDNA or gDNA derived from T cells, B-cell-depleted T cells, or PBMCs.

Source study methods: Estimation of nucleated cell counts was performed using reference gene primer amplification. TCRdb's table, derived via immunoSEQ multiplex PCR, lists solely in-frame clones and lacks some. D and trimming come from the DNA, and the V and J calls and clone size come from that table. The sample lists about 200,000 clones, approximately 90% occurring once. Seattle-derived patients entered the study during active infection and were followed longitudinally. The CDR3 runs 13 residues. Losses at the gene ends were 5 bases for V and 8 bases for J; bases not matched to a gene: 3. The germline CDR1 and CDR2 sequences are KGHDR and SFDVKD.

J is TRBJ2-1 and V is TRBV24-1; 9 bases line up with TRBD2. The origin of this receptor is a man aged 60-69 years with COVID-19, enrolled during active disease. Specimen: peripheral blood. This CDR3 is CATSGRGGDEQFF. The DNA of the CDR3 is TGTGCCACCAGTGGGCGGGGGGGCGATGAGCAGTTCTTC.